A single sample gave rise to the 18 T cell receptor beta chains below, sequenced in a study of PD-1 blockade in classical Hodgkin lymphoma. TCRdb's table, derived via immunoSEQ multiplex PCR, lists solely in-frame clones and lacks some. The sample has around 45,000 clones; approximately 64% are singletons. Patients all relapsed after autologous stem cell transplantation, and there was variation in brentuximab vedotin exposure. Sequences were derived from peripheral blood mononuclear cells (PBMCs), sampled at baseline. These receptor sequences come from a human donor with classical Hodgkin lymphoma.

This clone was observed a single time. Germline is not matched at one junction end, which may reflect a read error. This chain links TRBV5-1 with TRBJ2-3; the D call may be TRBD1 or TRBD2 (7 bases each). The CDR3 has 15 amino acids. CDR1 is SGHRS and CDR2 is YFSETQ in the germline V gene. DNA of the CDR3: TGCGCCAGCGCCAGGGGGGAGACTAGCACAAATACGCAGTATTTT. Its protein is CASARGETSTNTQYF.

The rearrangement uses TRBV27 and TRBJ2-7; 7 bases agree with TRBD1. Germline CDR1 is MNHEY and CDR2 is SMNVEV (reference sequence). This CDR3 comprises 13 residues. The J segment lost 2 bases and the V segment lost 8 bases, leaving 6 bases of the junction unmatched. CDR3 in DNA: TGTGCCAGCCACGGGACAGTGGCCTACGAGCAGTACTTC. This gives the protein CASHGTVAYEQYF.

The V and J genes are TRBV18 and TRBJ1-5, with 8 bases lining up with TRBD1. J gave up 5 bases and V 3 bases, and 3 bases lay outside the gene matches. CDR3 length: 14 residues. Germline V gene sequence: CDR1 KGHSH, CDR2 LQKENI. CDR3 sequence: CASSPLQGDQPQHF. Written as DNA, the CDR3 is TGTGCCAGCTCACCGCTACAGGGGGATCAGCCCCAGCATTTT.

About this clone itself: The junction and the germline gene differ at one end; a read error may be behind it. The chain uses TRBV7-2 and TRBJ2-2, with 7 bases lining up with TRBD2. Germline V gene sequence: CDR1 SGHTA, CDR2 FQGNSA. The CDR3 has 12 residues. CDR3 residues: CATLGRAGELFF. The CDR3 region has the DNA TGTGCCACCCTAGGGAGGGCCGGAGAGCTGTTTTTT.

V usage is TRBV2 and J usage is TRBJ2-7, with 7 bases identical to TRBD1. J lost 5 bases, V lost 6 bases, and 4 bases had no gene match. The CDR3 length is 12 residues. CDR1 is SNHLY, CDR2 FYNNEI, per germline. CDR3 coding DNA: TGTGCCAGCAGCGAGGGACAGAACGAGCAGTACTTC. Protein product: CASSEGQNEQYF.

This rearrangement joins TRBV14 to TRBJ2-5; 9 nucleotides match TRBD2. The J segment lost 2 bases and the V segment lost 6 bases, leaving 4 bases of the junction unmatched. The CDR3 runs to 14 residues. Germline V gene lookup returns CDR1 SGHDN and CDR2 FVKESK. The CDR3 DNA is TGTGCCAGCAGACCTACTAGCGGGCAAGAGACCCAGTACTTC. This gives the protein CASRPTSGQETQYF.

The chain carries TRBV21-1 and TRBJ2-2. TRBV21-1 is given as a pseudogene. The CDR3 sequence is 10 residues long. In DNA, the CDR3 is TGTGCCAGCAGCAAATTCGCGCTGTTTTTT. Protein product: CASSKFALFF.

V is TRBV5-4 and J is TRBJ2-1; the D gene could be TRBD1 or TRBD2 (5 bases each). Germline values: CDR1 SGHNT, CDR2 YYREEE (reference sequence). Trimming removed 1 base at V and 3 bases at J, with 8 bases between. CDR3 length: 14 amino acids. The CDR3 sequence: CASSLPGRYNEQFF. DNA of the CDR3: TGTGCCAGCAGCTTGCCGGGGCGCTACAATGAGCAGTTCTTC.

This clone showed up just once. The V call is TRBV7-9, the J call TRBJ2-5; D unresolved. Germline values: CDR1 SEHNR, CDR2 FQNEAQ (reference sequence). The V and J ends lost 5 bases and 5 bases respectively, with 9 bases between them. The CDR3 extends over 12 amino acids. CDR3 sequence: CASSPREETQYF. The CDR3 DNA reads as TGTGCCAGCAGCCCCCGAGAGGAGACCCAGTACTTC.

The chain carries TRBV7-9 and TRBJ1-5, with 9 bases aligning to TRBD1. The germline V gene has CDR1 SEHNR and CDR2 FQNEAQ (reference sequence). V shed 4 bases and J 4 bases; nucleotides not matched to a gene: 5. CDR3 size: 15 residues. In DNA form, the CDR3 reads TGTGCCAGCAGCTCTACCGGGACAGGGAATCAGCCCCAGCATTTT. It translates to CASSSTGTGNQPQHF.

By sample fraction, this clone is medium-sized. The chain uses TRBV9 and TRBJ1-1; D not resolved. Germline CDR1 SGDLS, CDR2 YYNGEE. Trimming left V 4 bases short and J 4 bases short, with 14 bases between. This CDR3 is built from 14 residues. This CDR3 reads CASSLKGQGTEAFF. For the CDR3, the DNA is TGTGCCAGCAGCCTGAAGGGTCAAGGCACTGAAGCTTTCTTT.

The chain links TRBV20-1 to TRBJ2-3; perhaps D is TRBD1 or TRBD2 (5 bases each). The germline V and J ends were trimmed by 5 bases and 6 bases, with 9 bases remaining between them. This CDR3 spans 11 amino acids. Germline lookup yields CDR1 DFQATT and CDR2 SNEGSKA (reference sequence). In DNA, the CDR3 is TGCAGTGCTCCATGGGGGGATACGCAGTATTTT. Protein: CSAPWGDTQYF.

The chain is built from TRBV4-2 and TRBJ2-3; D is unclear. V was trimmed by 1 base and J by 1 base, leaving 6 bases between them. Germline V gene data show CDR1 as LGHNA and CDR2 as YNFKEQ. The CDR3 is 14 amino acids. CDR3 residues: CASSQGLGTDTQYF. The CDR3 DNA follows: TGTGCCAGCAGCCAAGGTCTGGGCACAGATACGCAGTATTTT.

The rearrangement links TRBV9 to TRBJ2-1; 9 bases fit TRBD1. V shed 3 bases, J shed 7 bases, and the junction held 8 bases outside the gene matches. Germline V gives CDR1 SGDLS, CDR2 YYNGEE. The CDR3 totals 15 residues. The chain's CDR3 is CASSARLGQGNEQFF. The CDR3 nucleotides read TGTGCCAGCAGCGCTCGTTTGGGACAGGGTAATGAGCAGTTCTTC.

This chain joins TRBV6-1 and TRBJ2-5, with 9 bases identical to TRBD1. This CDR3 has 13 amino acids. V lost 6 bases and J lost 5; bases outside the gene matches: 4. The germline gives CDR1 MNHNS, CDR2 SASEGT. The CDR3 loop reads CASRDRGGETQYF. Written as DNA, the CDR3 is TGTGCCAGCAGGGACAGGGGCGGGGAGACCCAGTACTTC.

The genes are TRBV14 and TRBJ2-3; D remains ambiguous. V was shortened by 0 bases and J by 7 bases, with 8 bases between the two germline ends. The CDR3 totals 13 residues. Germline CDR1 reads SGHDN; CDR2 reads FVKESK. CDR3 region: CASSQDQWHTQYF. CDR3 nucleotide sequence: TGTGCCAGCAGCCAAGACCAGTGGCATACGCAGTATTTT.

The chain has TRBV2 and TRBJ1-4, with D unclear. With 0 bases removed from V and 12 bases from J, the gap between germline ends came to 8 bases. This CDR3 is built from 12 residues. Germline V gene data show CDR1 as SNHLY and CDR2 as FYNNEI. The CDR3 region is CASSEAEVELFF. The CDR3 nucleotides read TGTGCCAGCAGTGAAGCGGAGGTTGAACTGTTTTTT.

The chain links TRBV6-5 to TRBJ2-1; 11 bases agree with TRBD2. Losses at the gene ends were 2 bases for V and 7 bases for J; bases not matched to a gene: 7. Germline assignment: CDR1 MNHEY and CDR2 SVGAGI. The CDR3 is made up of 16 amino acids. CDR3 DNA: TGTGCCAGCAGTTACCCCACTAGCGGGGGAAGGAATGAGCAGTTCTTC. Encoded protein: CASSYPTSGGRNEQFF.